The clone carrying this T cell receptor beta chain was seen at least ten times. Its antigen is undetermined. It was RNA transcripts that yielded the amplified TCR beta CDR3 regions. First-round RT-PCR of the TCR CDR3 relied on the HTBI primer set. TCRdb passed the multiplex PCR reads through MiXCR, listing each CDR3 protein once. The sample shows some 340,000 distinct CDR3 sequences, approximately 13% of them seen only once. Disease duration was under 3 months in the ophthalmopathy patients, who also had a Clinical Activity Score of at least 3 and a NOSPECS grade of at least 4. The authors took PBMCs from 10 ml fresh peripheral blood. The data stem from a study of T cells in Graves' hyperthyroidism and ophthalmopathy. Across the whole study: Peripheral blood draws took place at initial diagnosis, ahead of any treatment. Study observations and caveats: Most thyroid clonotypes expanded above 0.001 appeared in blood too.

CDR3 length: 16 residues. Germline V gene sequence: CDR1 MNHNS, CDR2 SASEGT. Germline trimming cut 5 bases from V and 5 bases from J; bases unmatched to any gene: 9. The chain is built from TRBV6-1 and TRBJ2-1; TRBD2 matches 10 bases. The TCR comes from a woman aged 40 to 50 with Graves' ophthalmopathy. Sequenced sample: blood. The CDR3 protein is CASSRGLAPLHNEQFF. Here the CDR3 DNA reads TGTGCCAGCAGTCGGGGACTAGCGCCTCTCCACAATGAGCAGTTCTTC.